This T cell receptor beta chain originates from a study of PD-1 blockade in classical Hodgkin lymphoma. General study findings and limits: Baseline diversity resembling that of newly diagnosed patients was seen in complete responders. TCR diversity at baseline was reported to be reduced in newly diagnosed patients relative to healthy donors. It was CD4+ TCR diversity, not CD8+, that rose significantly by C4D1.

Notes on this clone: Its antigen is still unknown.

In every patient, relapse followed autologous stem cell transplantation, while exposure to brentuximab vedotin differed. The assay was immunoSEQ multiplex PCR, and TCRdb's table has in-frame clones only and misses some. The sample contains roughly 19,000 clones, roughly 80% of which appear only once. This specimen was peripheral blood mononuclear cells (PBMCs), taken at baseline. The source of this sequence is a human donor with classical Hodgkin lymphoma.

CDR3 DNA: TGTGCCAGCTCACGAACTGCCGGGACGAAATACAATGAGCAGTTCTTC. It specifies CASSRTAGTKYNEQFF. V and J are TRBV18 and TRBJ2-1; tentatively, D is TRBD1 or TRBD2 (5 bases each). Looked up from germline, CDR1 is KGHSH and CDR2 is LQKENI. Deletions cut 4 bases from V and 4 bases from J, with 17 bases between. The CDR3 covers 16 residues. The entire variable domain, with the rest obtained from reference TRBV18 and TRBJ2-1, is as follows: NAGVMQNPRHLVRRRGQEARLRCSPMKGHSHVYWYRQLPEEGLKFMVYLQKENIIDESGMPKERFSAEFPKEGPSILRIQQVVRGDSAAYFCASSRTAGTKYNEQFFGPGTRLTVL.